These 32 T cell receptor beta chains were all obtained from the same sample, sequenced in a study of CD8 T cells in ankylosing spondylitis. One entry per CDR3 protein results from TCRdb running MiXCR on the 5' RACE reads. This table holds 200,000 to 300,000 distinct CDR3 sequences, roughly a quarter found once. The sequencing input was blood, either unsorted or a sorted T cell fraction (not recorded which). The receptors stem from a male donor with ankylosing spondylitis or in good health (not recorded which).

This clonotype was picked up many times. V is TRBV7-9 and J is TRBJ2-4; 7 bases align to TRBD2. This CDR3 has 17 residues. V shed 4 bases, J shed 1 base, and the junction held 10 bases outside the gene matches. CDR1 SEHNR and CDR2 FQNEAQ come from the germline V gene (reference sequence). The CDR3 sequence is CASSSAGATSAKNIQYF. The CDR3 DNA reads TGTGCCAGCAGCTCCGCGGGAGCAACTAGTGCCAAAAACATTCAGTACTTC.

The sample holds many counts of this clonotype. The chain links TRBV6-1 to TRBJ2-7, with 9 bases matching TRBD2. The V and J ends lost 6 bases and 4 bases, in that order; junction bases with no gene match: 16. Germline loops: CDR1 MNHNS, CDR2 SASEGT. This CDR3 spans 17 amino acids. The CDR3 sequence is CASSPYPNLAGSYEQYF. CDR3 coding DNA: TGTGCCAGCAGCCCCTACCCGAACCTAGCGGGGAGTTACGAGCAGTACTTC.

This clonotype was counted ten times or more. The genes are TRBV20-1 and TRBJ1-3, with D unresolved. Trimming took 1 base from V and 0 from J, leaving 16 bases between them. CDR3 length: 17 residues. Germline-derived CDR1 and CDR2 are DFQATT and SNEGSKA (reference sequence). CDR3 amino acids: CSARGLKGGDSGNTIYF. CDR3 nucleotides: TGCAGTGCTAGAGGTTTAAAAGGCGGAGACTCTGGAAACACCATATATTTT.

This clonotype was picked up a small number of times. The V and J genes are TRBV9 and TRBJ2-3, with TRBD2 matching 9 bases. Germline CDR1 reads SGDLS; CDR2 reads YYNGEE. The CDR3 runs 14 residues. The V gene end was trimmed by 3 bases and the J gene end by 2 bases; junction bases not matched to a gene: 1. CDR3 in amino acids: CASSAGLATDTQYF. In DNA, the CDR3 is TGTGCCAGCAGCGCGGGACTAGCCACAGATACGCAGTATTTT.

This clonotype has a count of ten or more. The chain joins TRBV29-1 to TRBJ2-3; D uncertain. From germline, CDR1 is SQVTM and CDR2 ANQGSEA. The length of the CDR3 is 10 residues. V lost 6 bases and J lost 1, with 2 bases in between. CDR3 amino acids: CSVCTDTQYF. For the CDR3, the DNA is TGCAGCGTATGCACAGATACGCAGTATTTT.

The sample holds a few counts of this clonotype. The J gene is TRBJ1-5, the V gene TRBV20-1; TRBD1 matches at 7 bases. This CDR3 comprises 14 residues. Germline V gene lookup returns CDR1 DFQATT and CDR2 SNEGSKA (reference sequence). The junction had 8 bases not matched to a gene; V was cut back by 3 bases and J by 6 bases. This CDR3 is CSASSTGTAQPQHF. The CDR3 nucleotides read TGCAGTGCTAGTTCGACCGGGACAGCTCAGCCCCAGCATTTT.

Only a few counts were recorded for this clonotype. The chain couples TRBV5-1 to TRBJ2-7; 11 bases line up with TRBD1. Germline loops: CDR1 SGHRS, CDR2 YFSETQ. The length of the CDR3 is 14 residues. The V segment lost 1 base and the J segment 10 bases; nucleotides outside the gene matches: 7. The CDR3 spells CASSLTGQGAFQYF. CDR3 DNA: TGCGCCAGCAGCTTGACAGGACAGGGGGCATTTCAGTACTTC. The variable domain in full, with the rest retrieved from reference TRBV5-1 and TRBJ2-7, is KAGVTQTPRYLIKTRGQQVTLSCSPISGHRSVSWYQQTPGQGLQFLFEYFSETQRNKGNFPGRFSGRQFSNSRSEMNVSTLELGDSALYLCASSLTGQGAFQYFGPGTRLTVT.

This clonotype came up many times. The chain couples TRBV7-2 to TRBJ2-7, with 7 bases identical to TRBD1. Germline CDR1 and CDR2: SGHTA and FQGNSA. The CDR3 is made up of 14 amino acids. Germline trimming cut 5 bases from V and 2 bases from J; bases unmatched to any gene: 6. CDR3 nucleotide sequence: TGTGCCAGCAGCATACAAGACAGGGCCTACGAGCAGTACTTC. Translating gives CASSIQDRAYEQYF. Complete variable domain (other parts from reference TRBV7-2 and TRBJ2-7): GAGVSQSPSNKVTEKGKDVELRCDPISGHTALYWYRQSLGQGLEFLIYFQGNSAPDKSGLPSDRFSAERTGGSVSTLTIQRTQQEDSAVYLCASSIQDRAYEQYFGPGTRLTVT.

The gene calls are TRBV28 and TRBJ2-7; D may be TRBD2 (5 bases). CDR1 is MDHEN and CDR2 is SYDVKM in the germline V gene. The CDR3 is made up of 16 amino acids. V dropped 3 bases and J dropped 0 bases, with 15 bases sitting between them. The DNA for the CDR3 is TGTGCCAGCAGTTTCAGCTCGACGGGGAGCTCCTACGAGCAGTACTTC. It encodes CASSFSSTGSSYEQYF.

The table lists this clonotype with a count of one. At one end the junction does not follow the germline gene, possibly because of a read error. The chain employs TRBV20-1 and TRBJ1-4; 8 bases align to TRBD1. The CDR3 runs to 13 residues. Germline CDR1 DFQATT, CDR2 SNEGSKA (reference sequence). CDR3 coding DNA: TGCAATGCTTCCGACAGGGGAGGGGAAAAACTGTTTTTT. Translating gives CNASDRGGEKLFF.

The genes are TRBV12-3 or TRBV12-4 and TRBJ2-1, with TRBD2 matching 8 bases. This CDR3 comprises 13 residues. V lost 8 bases and J lost 7; bases outside the gene matches: 7. The CDR3 protein is CASGAGGENEQFF. The DNA of the CDR3 is TGTGCCAGCGGGGCGGGGGGCGAAAATGAGCAGTTCTTC.

This clonotype was counted many times. The chain couples TRBV11-2 to TRBJ1-1; maybe TRBD1 (6 bases). This CDR3 region has 14 residues. Germline V gene lookup returns CDR1 SGHAT and CDR2 FQNNGV. Trimming removed 2 bases from V and 1 base from J, with 8 bases in between. The CDR3, as DNA: TGTGCCAGCAGCTTACAGGGGACGAACACTGAAGCTTTCTTT. Protein sequence: CASSLQGTNTEAFF.

V and J are TRBV20-1 and TRBJ2-3, with no clear D. Germline values: CDR1 DFQATT, CDR2 SNEGSKA (reference sequence). The CDR3 covers 14 residues. Trimming took off 4 bases at V and 3 bases at J, with 14 bases between the two ends. The CDR3 loop reads CSAKGFFLTDTQYF. The CDR3 nucleotides read TGCAGTGCTAAGGGCTTTTTCCTTACAGATACGCAGTATTTT.

This clonotype was observed many times. This chain joins TRBV12-3 or TRBV12-4 and TRBJ2-4; 11 bases line up with TRBD2. The V gene end was trimmed by 6 bases and the J gene end by 0 bases; junction bases not matched to a gene: 4. This CDR3 spans 16 amino acids. The CDR3, as DNA: TGTGCCAGCAGCTATAGCGGGGGGGTAGCCAAAAACATTCAGTACTTC. Protein: CASSYSGGVAKNIQYF.

The chain recombines TRBV10-3 with TRBJ2-5, with TRBD2 matching 7 bases. This CDR3 is built from 15 residues. Germline CDR1 is ENHRY and CDR2 is SYGVKD. Trimming took 0 bases from V and 0 from J; bases not matched to a gene: 1. As DNA, the CDR3 is TGTGCCATCAGTGAGTCTGGGGGGGACCAAGAGACCCAGTACTTC. This encodes CAISESGGDQETQYF.

At least ten counts were recorded for this clonotype. The chain recombines TRBV29-1 with TRBJ2-1, with a tentative D call TRBD2 (5 bases). The CDR3 has 16 residues. The germline V gene encodes CDR1 SQVTM and CDR2 ANQGSEA. V lost 0 bases and J 1 base, leaving 13 bases between the germline ends. The CDR3 region is CSVEEWRTESYNEQFF. In DNA form, the CDR3 reads TGCAGCGTTGAAGAGTGGAGGACTGAGTCCTACAATGAGCAGTTCTTC.

This clonotype was observed many times. The J gene is TRBJ1-1, the V gene TRBV3-1; D remains unclear. The V gene lost 4 bases and the J gene lost 1 base, with 7 bases spanning the gap. Germline values: CDR1 LGHDT, CDR2 YNNKEL (reference sequence). This CDR3 has 13 residues. The CDR3 coding sequence is TGTGCCAGCAGCCCCCGACAGAACACTGAAGCTTTCTTT. Amino acid sequence: CASSPRQNTEAFF.

This clonotype occurred a few times. The rearrangement links TRBV20-1 to TRBJ1-6; 9 bases align to TRBD1. V gave up 1 base and J gave up 7 bases; unmatched junction bases: 5. The CDR3 is made up of 15 amino acids. Germline V gene data show CDR1 as DFQATT and CDR2 as SNEGSKA (reference sequence). CDR3 DNA: TGCAGTGCTAGAGTGGGGGACAGGGACAATTCACCCCTCCACTTT. Its protein product is CSARVGDRDNSPLHF.

The chain couples TRBV5-8 to TRBJ2-1; D gene unclear. The CDR3 spans 12 residues. V lost 0 bases and J 7 bases, leaving 5 bases between the germline ends. In germline, CDR1 is SGHTS, CDR2 YDEGEE. CDR3 nucleotide sequence: TGTGCCAGCAGCTTGGGGTGGAATGAGCAGTTCTTC. It is translated as CASSLGWNEQFF.

This chain joins TRBV29-1 and TRBJ2-7; 10 positions match TRBD2. V lost 7 bases, J lost 4 bases, and 7 bases stayed unmatched. The germline V gene has CDR1 SQVTM and CDR2 ANQGSEA. The CDR3 length is 13 residues. The CDR3 here is CSAKGLALYEQYF. As DNA, the CDR3 is TGCAGCGCTAAGGGACTAGCGTTATACGAGCAGTACTTC.

This clonotype was recorded a few times. The chain carries TRBV20-1 and TRBJ2-7; D assignment may be TRBD1 or TRBD2 (5 bases each). Germline assignment: CDR1 DFQATT and CDR2 SNEGSKA (reference sequence). The length of the CDR3 is 15 residues. Trimming cost V 5 bases and J 0 bases, with 17 bases left between them. In nucleotides, the CDR3 is TGCAGTGCTCAGGAAGGGACGGCCGGCTCCTACGAGCAGTACTTC. Translating gives CSAQEGTAGSYEQYF.

J is TRBJ2-5 and V is TRBV29-1, with 7 bases that match TRBD1. V shed 4 bases and J 5 bases; nucleotides not matched to a gene: 7. Germline V lookup: CDR1 SQVTM, CDR2 ANQGSEA. This CDR3 has 13 residues. This CDR3 is CSVGVGGRETQYF. In DNA form, the CDR3 reads TGCAGCGTTGGAGTAGGGGGCCGGGAGACCCAGTACTTC.

This clonotype was recorded at least ten times. The V gene is TRBV10-2, the J gene TRBJ2-4; D is uncertain. The CDR3 is made up of 12 amino acids. V was clipped by 5 bases and J by 5 bases, with 7 bases between them. Germline V gene sequence: CDR1 WSHSY, CDR2 SAAADI. The CDR3 sequence is CASSQVENIQYF. DNA of the CDR3: TGCGCCAGCAGTCAGGTGGAAAACATTCAGTACTTC.

CDR3 bases: TGCAGTGCCCTAGAGTGGGACAGAAACACCGGGGAGCTGTTTTTT. Translation gives CSALEWDRNTGELFF. This chain connects TRBV20-1 to TRBJ2-2, with TRBD1 matching over 7 bases. The J segment lost 2 bases and the V segment lost 6 bases, leaving 9 bases of the junction unmatched. Germline lookup yields CDR1 DFQATT and CDR2 SNEGSKA (reference sequence). There are 15 residues in the CDR3.

The chain joins TRBV5-1 to TRBJ2-7, with TRBD1 matching 9 bases. Germline CDR1 and CDR2: SGHRS and YFSETQ. V lost 4 bases, J lost 5 bases, and 7 bases stayed unmatched. The CDR3 consists of 14 residues. CDR3 bases: TGCGCCAGCAGCCTCGGGACAGGGCCCCACGAGCAGTACTTC. It is translated as CASSLGTGPHEQYF.

This clonotype was seen a handful of times. The gene calls are TRBV2 and TRBJ2-3; D may be TRBD1 (6 bases). The V gene lost 5 bases and the J gene lost 1 base, with 10 bases spanning the gap. This CDR3 is built from 14 residues. The germline gives CDR1 SNHLY, CDR2 FYNNEI. Written as DNA, the CDR3 is TGTGCCAGCAGTAGGGGGTATGGCACAGATACGCAGTATTTT. Translated, it gives CASSRGYGTDTQYF.

This chain uses TRBV21-1 with TRBJ2-1; TRBD1, the D gene given by the table, was not confirmed from the DNA. TRBV21-1 is flagged as a pseudogene. The CDR3 length is 14 residues. Written as DNA, the CDR3 is TGTGCCAGCGATTGTCCGGGACAGGGAAATGAGCAGTTCTTC. It translates to CASDCPGQGNEQFF.

Remarks on this clonotype: This may be a read error, as it is one base from a much larger clone. The gene calls are TRBV5-5 and TRBJ2-7; D remains unclear. Germline CDR1 is SGHKS and CDR2 is YYEKEE (reference sequence). The CDR3 sequence is 13 residues long. V shed 4 bases and J shed 3 bases, with 11 bases lying between them. The CDR3 DNA reads TGTGCCAGCAGCCCAGGACGCCTCTACGAGCAGTACTTC. It is translated as CASSPGRLYEQYF.

The sample holds many counts of this clonotype. The gene calls are TRBV2 and TRBJ1-1; no definite D call. Germline V gives CDR1 SNHLY, CDR2 FYNNEI. V lost 2 bases to trimming and J lost 6 bases, with 13 bases between them. The CDR3 consists of 14 residues. The CDR3 sequence: CASSEPSPRAEAFF. Written as DNA, the CDR3 is TGTGCCAGCAGTGAACCGAGCCCCCGGGCTGAAGCTTTCTTT.

The chain is built from TRBV6-1 and TRBJ1-1; D perhaps matches TRBD1 (5 bases). Trimming shortened V by 5 bases and J by 1 base, and 11 bases separated the two germline ends. Germline V gene lookup returns CDR1 MNHNS and CDR2 SASEGT. The CDR3 has 14 residues. The CDR3 reads CASSPPGGNTEAFF. The CDR3 region has the DNA TGTGCCAGCAGTCCCCCCGGGGGGAACACTGAAGCTTTCTTT.

This clonotype was observed a few times. CDR3 residues: CASSYRELRGYTF. In nucleotides, the CDR3 is TGTGCCAGCAGTTACAGGGAGCTGAGGGGCTACACCTTC. The chain carries TRBV6-6 and TRBJ1-2; D remains unclear. CDR3 length equals 13 residues. The ends were cut back, 2 bases at V and 8 bases at J, with 12 bases in the middle. Germline CDR1 and CDR2: MNHNY and SVGAGI (reference sequence).

This clonotype has more than one count but fewer than ten. This chain joins TRBV6-5 and TRBJ2-3; 8 bases agree with TRBD2. The V segment lost 7 bases and the J segment 3 bases; nucleotides outside the gene matches: 9. In germline, CDR1 is MNHEY, CDR2 SVGAGI. The CDR3 has 15 amino acids. The CDR3 loop is CASKLSGGATDTQYF. The CDR3 DNA reads as TGTGCCAGCAAGTTATCCGGGGGGGCGACAGATACGCAGTATTTT.